Each of the 4 T cell receptor beta chains below was sequenced from the same sample in a study of cytomegalovirus exposure and HLA in healthy donors. The PCR had 60 Vbeta and 13 Jbeta primers. TCRdb keeps only in-frame clones here, not all; method: immunoSEQ multiplex PCR. Among about 160,000 clones, 70% to 80% were seen once, and the ten largest hold roughly 10%. Sequencing was performed on PBMCs. Receptor source: a man between 18 and 29 years old in good health and CMV-seropositive.

This clone was picked up one time. The chain uses TRBV9 and TRBJ2-1, with 10 bases that match TRBD1. CDR1 and CDR2 from the germline V gene are SGDLS and YYNGEE. The CDR3 is 15 residues long. With 0 bases clipped from V and 8 bases from J, the junction kept 5 bases outside the gene matches. CDR3 region: CASSVGTGGFDEQFF. In nucleotides, the CDR3 is TGTGCCAGCAGCGTAGGGACAGGGGGTTTCGATGAGCAGTTCTTC.

The chain links TRBV7-9 to TRBJ1-1; D is ambiguous. V was pared by 5 bases and J by 2 bases, with 6 bases between. This CDR3 has 12 residues. In germline, CDR1 is SEHNR, CDR2 FQNEAQ (reference sequence). The CDR3 is CASSTANTEAFF. For the CDR3, the DNA is TGTGCCAGCAGCACAGCTAACACTGAAGCTTTCTTT.

The chain couples TRBV28 to TRBJ1-5; weak D call: TRBD1 (5 bases). The CDR3 is 14 amino acids. Germline-derived CDR1 and CDR2 are MDHEN and SYDVKM. V was shortened by 7 bases and J by 6 bases, with 16 bases between the two germline ends. Here the CDR3 reads CASILGGSVQPQHF. CDR3 coding DNA: TGTGCCAGCATCCTGGGGGGGAGCGTTCAGCCCCAGCATTTT.

This rearrangement joins TRBV10-1 to TRBJ2-1, with 7 bases fitting TRBD2. The CDR3 covers 16 residues. Germline values: CDR1 WNHNN, CDR2 SYGVQD (reference sequence). With 3 bases clipped from V and 0 bases from J, the junction kept 5 bases outside the gene matches. The CDR3 here is CASSDVRESSYNEQFF. The DNA for the CDR3 is TGCGCCAGCAGTGATGTGCGGGAGAGCTCCTACAATGAGCAGTTCTTC.